The 28 T cell receptor beta chains given below trace back to one sample, sequenced in a study of blood T cell repertoires in COVID-19. This table comes from immunoSEQ multiplex PCR, and its TCRdb copy is limited to in-frame clones, with some not included. The table shows approximately 190,000 clones, with more than 85% occurring only once. The specimen was PBMCs or T cells enriched from blood (not recorded which). The source of these receptors is a woman aged 40 to 55 in a cohort exposed to, infected with or recovered from COVID-19 (not recorded which).

The V call is TRBV4-1, the J call TRBJ2-7, with D possibly being TRBD2 (6 bases). Germline CDR1 MGHRA, CDR2 YSYEKL. The CDR3 spans 16 residues. Trimming took 6 bases from V and 0 from J, leaving 18 bases between them. The CDR3 coding sequence is TGCGCCAGCAGTCCCGCGCGGGGCCCTAGCTCCTACGAGCAGTACTTC. Translated, it gives CASSPARGPSSYEQYF.

The chain couples TRBV30 to TRBJ1-5; D is unclear. Germline V lookup: CDR1 GTSNPN, CDR2 SVGIG (reference sequence). The CDR3 consists of 14 residues. V was trimmed by 1 base and J by 2 bases, leaving 9 bases between them. In nucleotides, the CDR3 is TGTGCCTGGAGTGATATCGGGGGCAATCAGCCCCAGCATTTT. Residues: CAWSDIGGNQPQHF.

The chain uses TRBV29-1 and TRBJ1-2; D ambiguous. Trimming left V 4 bases short and J 8 bases short, with 14 bases between. The CDR3 is 12 amino acids. Per germline, CDR1 SQVTM and CDR2 ANQGSEA. This CDR3 is CSVADPGGGYTF. CDR3 nucleotide sequence: TGCAGCGTTGCCGACCCCGGAGGCGGCTACACCTTC.

V is TRBV12-3 or TRBV12-4 and J is TRBJ2-4; D is unclear. V lost 4 bases and J 0 bases, leaving 4 bases between the germline ends. There are 13 residues in the CDR3. The CDR3 is CASSSVAKNIQYF. The CDR3, as DNA: TGTGCCAGCAGTTCGGTAGCCAAAAACATTCAGTACTTC.

The J gene is TRBJ1-2, the V gene TRBV9; TRBD1 aligns across 9 bases. The CDR3 contains 17 residues. V shed 4 bases, J shed 4 bases, and the junction held 14 bases outside the gene matches. Germline lookup yields CDR1 SGDLS and CDR2 YYNGEE. The CDR3 region is CASSPRGGTGLIYGYTF. CDR3 nucleotides: TGTGCCAGCAGCCCTCGGGGGGGGACAGGGCTCATCTATGGCTACACCTTC.

In DNA form, the CDR3 reads TGTGCCAGCAGCTTTTATCGGCAGGGGCAAGAGACCCAGTACTTC. It specifies CASSFYRQGQETQYF. V is TRBV5-4 and J is TRBJ2-5; D is perhaps TRBD1 (6 bases). Germline V lookup: CDR1 SGHNT, CDR2 YYREEE (reference sequence). The CDR3 is 15 amino acids. V shed 2 bases and J shed 2 bases, with 13 bases lying between them.

The CDR3: CASRGGAFLQELFF. DNA of the CDR3: TGCGCCAGCAGGGGGGGAGCGTTTTTGCAGGAACTGTTTTTT. The V gene is TRBV10-1, the J gene TRBJ1-4; D is possibly TRBD1 (5 bases). The length of the CDR3 is 14 residues. Germline CDR1 and CDR2: WNHNN and SYGVQD (reference sequence). Trimming stripped 6 bases from V and 12 bases from J, with 20 bases between.

The chain uses TRBV11-3 and TRBJ1-2, with 7 bases lining up with TRBD1. CDR3 length: 14 amino acids. Germline V CDR1 and CDR2: SGHNT, YENEEA. The J segment lost 7 bases and the V segment lost 5 bases, leaving 10 bases of the junction unmatched. For the CDR3, the DNA is TGTGCCAGCAGCCCGGGGCAGGGGGTCGGTGGCTACACCTTC. It is translated as CASSPGQGVGGYTF.

The chain couples TRBV13 to TRBJ2-5; TRBD1 matches 9 bases. CDR1 PRHDT and CDR2 FYEKMQ come from the germline V gene (reference sequence). CDR3 length equals 15 residues. J lost 4 bases, V lost 5 bases, and 8 bases had no gene match. Here the CDR3 reads CASSPLGQGRETQYF. The CDR3 nucleotides read TGTGCCAGCAGCCCTCTCGGACAGGGGCGAGAGACCCAGTACTTC. The full variable domain, rest sourced from reference TRBV13 and TRBJ2-5, is AAGVIQSPRHLIKEKRETATLKCYPIPRHDTVYWYQQGPGQDPQFLISFYEKMQSDKGSIPDRFSAQQFSDYHSELNMSSLELGDSALYFCASSPLGQGRETQYFGPGTRLLVL.

As DNA, the CDR3 is TGTGCCAGCAGCTTTTGGGACAGGGGGACCTCGCCTGGAAACACCATATATTTT. Amino acid sequence: CASSFWDRGTSPGNTIYF. The chain joins TRBV7-9 to TRBJ1-3; TRBD1 matches at 11 bases. The J segment lost 2 bases and the V segment lost 3 bases, leaving 9 bases of the junction unmatched. Germline lookup yields CDR1 SEHNR and CDR2 FQNEAQ (reference sequence). The CDR3 contains 18 residues.

This chain connects TRBV9 to TRBJ2-7; 10 nucleotides match TRBD2. V was clipped by 3 bases and J by 2 bases; unmatched bases: 2. There are 14 residues in the CDR3. Per the germline V gene, CDR1 is SGDLS and CDR2 is YYNGEE. CDR3 sequence reads: CASSGSGGTYEQYF. The DNA for the CDR3 is TGTGCCAGCAGCGGTAGCGGGGGGACCTACGAGCAGTACTTC.

This chain connects TRBV2 to TRBJ1-6; D is unclear. Germline-derived CDR1 and CDR2 are SNHLY and FYNNEI. V was clipped by 1 base and J by 7 bases, with 17 bases between them. The CDR3 contains 17 residues. CDR3 coding DNA: TGTGCCAGCAGTGAAGAGCTTCCGGTTGGAGAGAATTCACCCCTCCACTTT. It encodes CASSEELPVGENSPLHF. The full variable domain, its missing parts supplied by reference TRBV2 and TRBJ1-6, is EPEVTQTPSHQVTQMGQEVILRCVPISNHLYFYWYRQILGQKVEFLVSFYNNEISEKSEIFDDQFSVERPDGSNFTLKIRSTKLEDSAMYFCASSEELPVGENSPLHFGNGTRLTVT.

The chain combines TRBV6-5 with TRBJ2-7; a weak D match, TRBD2 (5 bases). The CDR3 is 13 residues long. The germline V and J ends were trimmed by 10 bases and 0 bases, with 13 bases remaining between them. The germline gives CDR1 MNHEY, CDR2 SVGAGI. CDR3 in amino acids: CATGRTASYEQYF. CDR3 nucleotides: TGTGCCACAGGAAGGACTGCCTCCTACGAGCAGTACTTC.

This chain's CDR3 is CASSTLPGIVYNEQFF. CDR3 DNA sequence: TGTGCCAGCAGCACCCTCCCAGGGATTGTCTACAATGAGCAGTTCTTC. The chain uses TRBV5-6 and TRBJ2-1; D may be TRBD1 (5 bases). CDR1 and CDR2 from the germline V gene are SGHDT and YYEEEE. Deletions cut 4 bases from V and 3 bases from J, with 17 bases between. This CDR3 region has 16 residues.

The chain uses TRBV27 and TRBJ1-4, with D possibly TRBD1 on 6 matching bases. The CDR3 totals 15 residues. Trimming removed 5 bases from V and 5 bases from J, with 15 bases in between. Germline V gene sequence: CDR1 MNHEY, CDR2 SMNVEV (reference sequence). CDR3 bases: TGTGCCAGCAGTCCTCGCGGGGGGCCCAATGAAAAACTGTTTTTT. Translation gives CASSPRGGPNEKLFF.

This clone was counted only a few times. The chain is built from TRBV5-1 and TRBJ2-1; 7 bases map to TRBD1. V shed 4 bases and J 7 bases; nucleotides not matched to a gene: 23. The germline V gene has CDR1 SGHRS and CDR2 YFSETQ. The CDR3 has 19 amino acids. The CDR3 DNA reads TGCGCCAGCAGCCTTCATCTCTACACAGGGGAGAATCCCTTTAATGAGCAGTTCTTC. Amino acid sequence: CASSLHLYTGENPFNEQFF.

The V and J genes are TRBV4-1 and TRBJ2-1, with 8 bases matching TRBD2. The V segment lost 5 bases and the J segment 7 bases; nucleotides outside the gene matches: 13. Germline CDR1 is MGHRA and CDR2 is YSYEKL. CDR3 length: 16 amino acids. In nucleotides, the CDR3 is TGCGCCAGCAGCTACACAGGCCGGGAGGGAGGGAATGAGCAGTTCTTC. This gives the protein CASSYTGREGGNEQFF.

This chain links TRBV24-1 with TRBJ1-2; D not certain. The CDR3 loop spans 13 amino acids. Germline lookup yields CDR1 KGHDR and CDR2 SFDVKD. The germline V and J ends were trimmed by 5 bases and 3 bases, with 9 bases remaining between them. The CDR3, as DNA: TGTGCCACCAGTGCAGAGGCACACTATGGCTACACCTTC. Translating gives CATSAEAHYGYTF.

The chain joins TRBV5-1 to TRBJ2-3; 8 positions match TRBD2. V dropped 1 base and J dropped 6; count of bases not matched to a gene: 1. Germline V gives CDR1 SGHRS, CDR2 YFSETQ. This CDR3 is 13 amino acids long. CDR3 region: CASSLPSGDTQYF. The DNA for the CDR3 is TGCGCCAGCAGCTTGCCTAGCGGGGATACGCAGTATTTT.

This clone was detected once. The gene calls are TRBV30 and TRBJ2-3; 9 bases line up with TRBD2. Unmatched junction bases numbered 9, after V lost 5 bases and J lost 3 bases. Germline lookup yields CDR1 GTSNPN and CDR2 SVGIG (reference sequence). The CDR3 is 15 amino acids. CDR3 in amino acids: CAWSLSGSGTDTQYF. As DNA, the CDR3 is TGTGCCTGGTCTCTTAGCGGGAGTGGTACAGATACGCAGTATTTT.

This clone was detected once. V is TRBV9 and J is TRBJ2-3, with TRBD2 identical over 8 bases. V lost 2 bases, J lost 8 bases, and 7 bases stayed unmatched. Germline CDR1 SGDLS, CDR2 YYNGEE. The CDR3 is made up of 14 amino acids. The CDR3 sequence is CASSVAGGPGTQYF. In nucleotides, the CDR3 is TGTGCCAGCAGCGTCGCGGGGGGCCCCGGTACGCAGTATTTT.

This clone was found a few times. The rearrangement links TRBV6-5 to TRBJ1-1, with D perhaps TRBD1 (6 bases). Germline V lookup: CDR1 MNHEY, CDR2 SVGAGI. The CDR3 has 15 amino acids. V lost 10 bases and J 1 base, leaving 19 bases between the germline ends. Written as DNA, the CDR3 is TGTGCCACCCGGACGGACAGTGGCCCGAACACTGAAGCTTTCTTT. It is translated as CATRTDSGPNTEAFF.

The chain couples TRBV19 to TRBJ2-1; tentative D call: TRBD2 (5 bases). V lost 3 bases and J lost 6, with 9 bases in between. The CDR3 has 13 residues. CDR1 is LNHDA and CDR2 is SQIVND in the germline V gene (reference sequence). The CDR3 DNA is TGTGCCAGTAGTATGCTAGGAGGCAATGAGCAGTTCTTC. It codes for CASSMLGGNEQFF.

This clone was counted a few times. This sequence joins TRBV11-2 and TRBJ1-3, with D possibly matching TRBD1 (6 bases). The CDR3 extends over 15 amino acids. V shed 4 bases and J shed 0 bases, with 10 bases lying between them. Germline V gene data show CDR1 as SGHAT and CDR2 as FQNNGV. CDR3 sequence reads: CASSWDTNSGNTIYF. The CDR3 DNA sequence: TGTGCCAGCAGCTGGGACACAAACTCTGGAAACACCATATATTTT.

The J gene is TRBJ1-3, the V gene TRBV7-2, with 8 bases lining up with TRBD1. CDR1 and CDR2 from the germline V gene are SGHTA and FQGNSA. The CDR3 runs to 15 residues. V shed 3 bases, J shed 4 bases, and the junction held 5 bases outside the gene matches. In DNA, the CDR3 is TGTGCCAGCAGCTTCAGCCGGACAGGGGGAAACACCATATATTTT. Amino acids: CASSFSRTGGNTIYF.

V and J are TRBV7-9 and TRBJ2-1, with 7 bases matching TRBD2. CDR1 and CDR2 from the germline V gene are SEHNR and FQNEAQ (reference sequence). V lost 5 bases and J lost 7; bases outside the gene matches: 8. This CDR3 spans 14 amino acids. The CDR3 sequence is CASSPGGVGNEQFF. DNA of the CDR3: TGTGCCAGCAGCCCGGGAGGAGTAGGTAATGAGCAGTTCTTC.

In this sample, this clone turned up a few times. The chain joins TRBV3-1 (or the pseudogene TRBV3-2) to TRBJ1-3; 11 nucleotides match TRBD1. Germline loops: CDR1 LGHDT, CDR2 YNNKEL (reference sequence). The CDR3 is 19 residues long. V was pared by 3 bases and J by 0 bases, with 10 bases of the junction left unmatched. The CDR3, as DNA: TGTGCCAGCAGCCATTTCACGGCCGGGACAGGGGGCTCTGGAAACACCATATATTTT. Encoded protein: CASSHFTAGTGGSGNTIYF.

This clone was seen just once. The chain recombines TRBV5-1 with TRBJ2-7; D remains ambiguous. The CDR3 is 13 amino acids. The germline gives CDR1 SGHRS, CDR2 YFSETQ. Trimming pared 0 bases from V and 1 base from J, leaving 5 bases between. CDR3 residues: CASSLGESYEQYF. CDR3 DNA: TGCGCCAGCAGCTTGGGCGAGTCCTACGAGCAGTACTTC.